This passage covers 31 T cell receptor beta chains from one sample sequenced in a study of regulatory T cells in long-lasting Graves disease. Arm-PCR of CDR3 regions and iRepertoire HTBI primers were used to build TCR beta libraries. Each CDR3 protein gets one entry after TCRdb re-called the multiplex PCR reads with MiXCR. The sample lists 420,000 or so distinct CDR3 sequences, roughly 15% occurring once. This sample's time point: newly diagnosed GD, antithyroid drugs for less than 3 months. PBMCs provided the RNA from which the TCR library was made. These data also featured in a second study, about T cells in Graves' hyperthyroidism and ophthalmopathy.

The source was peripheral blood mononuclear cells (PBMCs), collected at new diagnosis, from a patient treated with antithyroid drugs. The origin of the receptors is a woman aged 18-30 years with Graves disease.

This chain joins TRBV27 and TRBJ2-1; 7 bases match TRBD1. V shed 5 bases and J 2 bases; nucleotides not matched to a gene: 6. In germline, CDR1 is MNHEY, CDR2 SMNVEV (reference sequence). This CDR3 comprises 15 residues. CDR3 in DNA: TGTGCCAGCAGTAACACAGGGGTAACCTACAATGAGCAGTTCTTC. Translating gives CASSNTGVTYNEQFF.

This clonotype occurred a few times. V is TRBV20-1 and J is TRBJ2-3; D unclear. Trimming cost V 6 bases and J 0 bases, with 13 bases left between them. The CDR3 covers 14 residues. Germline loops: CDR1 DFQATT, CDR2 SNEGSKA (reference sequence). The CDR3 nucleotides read TGCAGTGCGACCCCAGACCCGAGCACAGATACGCAGTATTTT. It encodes CSATPDPSTDTQYF.

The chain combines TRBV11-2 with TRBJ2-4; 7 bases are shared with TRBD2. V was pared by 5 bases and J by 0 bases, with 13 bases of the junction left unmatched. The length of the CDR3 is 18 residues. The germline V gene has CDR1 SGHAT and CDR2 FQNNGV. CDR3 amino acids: CASSPGGGVGIAKNIQYF. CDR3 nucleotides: TGTGCCAGCAGCCCCGGCGGGGGAGTGGGGATAGCCAAAAACATTCAGTACTTC.

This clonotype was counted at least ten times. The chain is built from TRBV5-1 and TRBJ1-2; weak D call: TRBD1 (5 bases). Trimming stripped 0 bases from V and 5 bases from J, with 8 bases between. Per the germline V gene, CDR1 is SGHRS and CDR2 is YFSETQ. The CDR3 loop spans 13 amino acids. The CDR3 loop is CASSLGAGYGYTF. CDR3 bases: TGCGCCAGCAGCTTGGGGGCAGGGTATGGCTACACCTTC.

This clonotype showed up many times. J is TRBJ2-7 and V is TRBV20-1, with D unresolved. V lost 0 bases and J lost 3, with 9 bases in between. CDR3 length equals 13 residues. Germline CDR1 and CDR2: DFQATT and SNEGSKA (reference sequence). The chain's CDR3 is CSARDRAVYEQYF. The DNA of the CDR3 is TGCAGTGCTAGAGATCGGGCCGTCTACGAGCAGTACTTC.

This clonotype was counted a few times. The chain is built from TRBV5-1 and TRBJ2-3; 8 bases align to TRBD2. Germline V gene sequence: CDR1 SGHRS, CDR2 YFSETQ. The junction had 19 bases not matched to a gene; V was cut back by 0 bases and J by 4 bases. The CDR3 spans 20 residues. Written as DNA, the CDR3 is TGCGCCAGCAGCTTGGCTCTAGGGAGAGCGGGACTAGGGATCGCAGATACGCAGTATTTT. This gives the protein CASSLALGRAGLGIADTQYF.

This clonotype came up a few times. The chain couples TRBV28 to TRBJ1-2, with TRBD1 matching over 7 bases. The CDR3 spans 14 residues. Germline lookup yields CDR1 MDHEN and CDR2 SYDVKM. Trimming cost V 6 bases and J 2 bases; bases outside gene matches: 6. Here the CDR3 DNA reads TGTGCCAGCAGCCGGGGGGGACAGAACTATGGCTACACCTTC. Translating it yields CASSRGGQNYGYTF.

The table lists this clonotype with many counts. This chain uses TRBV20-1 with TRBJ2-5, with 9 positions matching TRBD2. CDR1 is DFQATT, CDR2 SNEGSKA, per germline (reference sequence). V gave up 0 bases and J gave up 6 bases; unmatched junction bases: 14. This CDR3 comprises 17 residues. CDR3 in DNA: TGCAGTGCTAGAGATCGGCGTGGCGGGAGGGCCGAACAGACCCAGTACTTC. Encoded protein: CSARDRRGGRAEQTQYF.

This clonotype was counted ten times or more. Here the CDR3 reads CASSHFAGVIYEQYF. Written as DNA, the CDR3 is TGTGCCAGCAGCCACTTTGCGGGAGTTATATACGAGCAGTACTTC. This chain connects TRBV3-1 to TRBJ2-7, with 7 bases matching TRBD2. CDR1 LGHDT and CDR2 YNNKEL come from the germline V gene (reference sequence). This CDR3 spans 15 amino acids. Germline trimming cut 3 bases from V and 4 bases from J; bases unmatched to any gene: 9.

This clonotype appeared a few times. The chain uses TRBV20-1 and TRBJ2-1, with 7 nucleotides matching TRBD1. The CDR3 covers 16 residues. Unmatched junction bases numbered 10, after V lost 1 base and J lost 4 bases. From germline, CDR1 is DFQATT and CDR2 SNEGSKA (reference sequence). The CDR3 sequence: CSARVLTGAQYNEQFF. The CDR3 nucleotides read TGCAGTGCTAGAGTTCTAACAGGGGCCCAATACAATGAGCAGTTCTTC.

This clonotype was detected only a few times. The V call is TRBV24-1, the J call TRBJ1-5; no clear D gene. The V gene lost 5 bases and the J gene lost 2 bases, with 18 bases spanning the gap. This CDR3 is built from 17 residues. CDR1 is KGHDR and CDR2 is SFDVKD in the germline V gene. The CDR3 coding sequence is TGTGCCACCAGTGGGTCAATGGGCGCGGAGGGCAATCAGCCCCAGCATTTT. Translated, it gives CATSGSMGAEGNQPQHF.

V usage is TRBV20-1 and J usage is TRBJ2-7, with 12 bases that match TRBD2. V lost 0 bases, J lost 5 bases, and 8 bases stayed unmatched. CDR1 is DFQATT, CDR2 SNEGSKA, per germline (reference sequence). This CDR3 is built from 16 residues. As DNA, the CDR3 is TGCAGTGCTAGAGATCTCCTAGCGGGAGGGCCTCACGAGCAGTACTTC. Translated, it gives CSARDLLAGGPHEQYF.

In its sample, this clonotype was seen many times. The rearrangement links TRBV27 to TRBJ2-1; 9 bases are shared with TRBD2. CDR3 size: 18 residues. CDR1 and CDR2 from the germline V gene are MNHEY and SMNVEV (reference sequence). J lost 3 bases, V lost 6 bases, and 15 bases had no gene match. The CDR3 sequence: CASSHELAGVGGYNEQFF. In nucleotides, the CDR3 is TGTGCCAGCAGCCACGAGTTAGCGGGAGTGGGGGGCTACAATGAGCAGTTCTTC.

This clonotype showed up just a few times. CDR3 coding DNA: TGCAGTGCCAGGAGGGGGACTAGCGGGTCCTACGAGCAGTACTTC. Its translation is CSARRGTSGSYEQYF. This chain connects TRBV20-1 to TRBJ2-7; 12 bases are a match to TRBD2. CDR3 length: 15 residues. V was pared by 6 bases and J by 1 base, with 7 bases of the junction left unmatched. The germline CDR1 and CDR2 sequences are DFQATT and SNEGSKA (reference sequence).

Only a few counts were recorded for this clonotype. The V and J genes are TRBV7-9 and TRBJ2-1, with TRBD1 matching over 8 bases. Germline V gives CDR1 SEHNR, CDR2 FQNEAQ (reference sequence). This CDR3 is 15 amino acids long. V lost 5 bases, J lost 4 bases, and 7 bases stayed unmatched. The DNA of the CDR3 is TGTGCCAGCAGCCCCGGACAGGGTTGGTACAATGAGCAGTTCTTC. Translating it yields CASSPGQGWYNEQFF.

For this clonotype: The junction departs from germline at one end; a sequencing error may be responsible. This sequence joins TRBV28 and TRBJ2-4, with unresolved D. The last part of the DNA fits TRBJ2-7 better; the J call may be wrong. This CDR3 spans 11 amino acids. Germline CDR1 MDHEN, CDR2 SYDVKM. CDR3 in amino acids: CANSLLVEQYF. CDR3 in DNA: TGTGCCAACAGTTTACTCGTCGAGCAGTACTTC.

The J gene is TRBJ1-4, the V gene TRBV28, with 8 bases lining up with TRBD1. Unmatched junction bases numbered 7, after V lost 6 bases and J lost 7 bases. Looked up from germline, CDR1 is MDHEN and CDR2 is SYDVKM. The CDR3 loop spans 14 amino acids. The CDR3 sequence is CASRETGVGEKLFF. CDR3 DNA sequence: TGTGCCAGCAGAGAGACAGGGGTTGGTGAAAAACTGTTTTTT.

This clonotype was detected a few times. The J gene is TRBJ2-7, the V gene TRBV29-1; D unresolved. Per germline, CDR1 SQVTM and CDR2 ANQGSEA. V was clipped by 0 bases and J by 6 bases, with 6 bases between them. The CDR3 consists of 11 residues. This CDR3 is CSVEDRFEQYF. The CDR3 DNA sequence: TGCAGCGTTGAAGATCGTTTCGAGCAGTACTTC.

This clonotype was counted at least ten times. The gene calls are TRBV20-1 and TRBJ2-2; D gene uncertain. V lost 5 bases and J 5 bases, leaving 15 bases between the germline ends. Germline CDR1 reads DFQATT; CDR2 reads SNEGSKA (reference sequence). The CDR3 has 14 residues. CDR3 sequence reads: CSAPRQETTGELFF. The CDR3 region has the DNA TGCAGTGCTCCCCGGCAGGAAACTACCGGGGAGCTGTTTTTT.

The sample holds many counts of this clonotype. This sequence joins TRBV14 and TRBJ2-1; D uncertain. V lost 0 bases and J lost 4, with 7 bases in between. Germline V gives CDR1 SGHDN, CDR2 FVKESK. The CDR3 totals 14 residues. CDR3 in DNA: TGTGCCAGCAGCCAAGATAGAGAGTACAATGAGCAGTTCTTC. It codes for CASSQDREYNEQFF.

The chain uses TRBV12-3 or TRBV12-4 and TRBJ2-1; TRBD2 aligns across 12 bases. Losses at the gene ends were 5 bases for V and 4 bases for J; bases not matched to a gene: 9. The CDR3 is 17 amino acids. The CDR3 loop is CASSPRLAGVAYNEQFF. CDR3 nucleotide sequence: TGTGCCAGCAGTCCCCGACTAGCGGGAGTCGCGTACAATGAGCAGTTCTTC.

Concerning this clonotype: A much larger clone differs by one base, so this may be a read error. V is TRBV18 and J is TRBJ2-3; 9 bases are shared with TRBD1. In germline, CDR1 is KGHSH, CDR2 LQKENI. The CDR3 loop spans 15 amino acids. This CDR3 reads CASSPTGGYTDTQCF. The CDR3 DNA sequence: TGTGCCAGCTCGCCGACAGGGGGATACACAGATACGCAGTGTTTT.

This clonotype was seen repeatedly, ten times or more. CDR3 nucleotides: TGCAGTGCTATATCACTAGATAGGTCCTACGAGCAGTACTTC. Protein sequence: CSAISLDRSYEQYF. The rearrangement joins TRBV20-1 to TRBJ2-7; the D gene is possibly TRBD2 (5 bases). This CDR3 comprises 14 residues. Trimming removed 4 bases from V and 1 base from J, with 14 bases in between. CDR1 and CDR2 (germline): DFQATT, SNEGSKA (reference sequence).

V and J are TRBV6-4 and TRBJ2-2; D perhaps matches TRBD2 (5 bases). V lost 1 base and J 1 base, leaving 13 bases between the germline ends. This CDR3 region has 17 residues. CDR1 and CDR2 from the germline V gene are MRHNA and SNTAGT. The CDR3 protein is CASSDWGVGGNTGELFF. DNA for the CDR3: TGTGCCAGCAGTGACTGGGGTGTTGGAGGGAACACCGGGGAGCTGTTTTTT.

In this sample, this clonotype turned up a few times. CDR3 region: CASSLKPGQEDYEQYF. The CDR3 nucleotides read TGTGCCAGCAGCTTAAAACCCGGACAGGAGGACTACGAGCAGTACTTC. The V call is TRBV7-8, the J call TRBJ2-7, with TRBD1 identical over 7 bases. This CDR3 is 16 amino acids long. With 2 bases clipped from V and 3 bases from J, the junction kept 10 bases outside the gene matches. The germline V gene encodes CDR1 SGHVS and CDR2 FQNEAQ.

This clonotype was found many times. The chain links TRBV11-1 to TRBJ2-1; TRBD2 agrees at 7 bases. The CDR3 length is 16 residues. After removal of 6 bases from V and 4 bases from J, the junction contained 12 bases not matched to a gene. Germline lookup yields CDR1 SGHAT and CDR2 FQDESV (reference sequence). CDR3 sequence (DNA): TGTGCCAGCAGAATCTCCCTAGCGGACGTTTACAATGAGCAGTTCTTC. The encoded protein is CASRISLADVYNEQFF.

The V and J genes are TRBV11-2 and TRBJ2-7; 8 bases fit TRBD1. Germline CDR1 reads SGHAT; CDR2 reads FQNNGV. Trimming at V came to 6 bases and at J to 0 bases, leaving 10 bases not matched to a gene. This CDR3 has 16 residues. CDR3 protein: CASSGSGQGLSYEQYF. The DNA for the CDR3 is TGTGCCAGCAGTGGCTCCGGACAGGGCCTCTCCTACGAGCAGTACTTC.

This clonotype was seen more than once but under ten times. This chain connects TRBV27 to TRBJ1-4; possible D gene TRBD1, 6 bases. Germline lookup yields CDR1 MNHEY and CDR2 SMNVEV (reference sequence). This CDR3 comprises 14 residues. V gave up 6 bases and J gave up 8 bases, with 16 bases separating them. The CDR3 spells CASRNTGRDEKLFF. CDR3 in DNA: TGTGCCAGCAGGAATACAGGGAGAGACGAAAAACTGTTTTTT.

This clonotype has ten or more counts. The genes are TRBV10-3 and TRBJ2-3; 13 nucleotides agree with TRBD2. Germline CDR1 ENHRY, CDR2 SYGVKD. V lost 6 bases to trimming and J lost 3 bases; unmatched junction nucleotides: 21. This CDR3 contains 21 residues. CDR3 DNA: TGTGCCATCAGCCCCTTAGCTACGACAGGACTAGCGGGAGTGGTTACAGATACGCAGTATTTT. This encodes CAISPLATTGLAGVVTDTQYF.

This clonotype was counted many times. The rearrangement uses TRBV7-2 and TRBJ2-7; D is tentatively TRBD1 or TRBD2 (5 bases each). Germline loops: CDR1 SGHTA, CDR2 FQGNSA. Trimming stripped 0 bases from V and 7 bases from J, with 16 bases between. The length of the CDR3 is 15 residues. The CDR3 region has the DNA TGTGCCAGCAGCTTAGCGGGAGCAGGGAGTTGGGAGCAGTACTTC. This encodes CASSLAGAGSWEQYF.

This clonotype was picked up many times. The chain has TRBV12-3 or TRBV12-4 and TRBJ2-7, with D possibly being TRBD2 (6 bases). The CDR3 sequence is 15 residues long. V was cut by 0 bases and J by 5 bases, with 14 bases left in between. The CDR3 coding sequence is TGTGCCAGCAGTTTAGCGCGGGGTTGGCGAAACGAGCAGTACTTC. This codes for CASSLARGWRNEQYF.